A selection of T cell receptor beta chains follows, all from one sample in a study of Graves' ophthalmopathy and Graves' hyperthyroidism. In TCRdb, the multiplex PCR reads were re-called with MiXCR into one record per CDR3 protein. The sample holds over a million distinct CDR3 sequences, 36% seen once. Sequenced: peripheral blood or thyroid tissue (not recorded which). Receptors were obtained from an adult man with Graves' hyperthyroidism. Both conserved end residues are part of each CDR3. Each record gives: D gene, V gene, J gene, clone size, CDR3 DNA, CDR3 protein. A D gene is named only where the DNA matches it firmly. Not every row has a clone size; where given, it reads once, few, many or a size class.

d_gene: .
v_gene: TRBV4-3
j_gene: TRBJ2-5
abundance: .
CDR3nt: TGCGCCAGCAGCGCCGGCGGGGGCGCACAAGAGACCCAGTACTTC
CDR3aa: CASSAGGGAQETQYF

d_gene: .
v_gene: TRBV7-9
j_gene: TRBJ1-5
abundance: few
CDR3nt: TGTGCCGGCAGCTTATCGTCGGCGGATCAGCCCCAGCATTTT
CDR3aa: CAGSLSSADQPQHF

d_gene: .
v_gene: TRBV20-1
j_gene: TRBJ2-7
abundance: many
CDR3nt: TGCAGTGCTAGAGATTCCCGGGGTATGGGCGAGCAGTACTTC
CDR3aa: CSARDSRGMGEQYF

d_gene: .
v_gene: TRBV10-3
j_gene: TRBJ2-2
abundance: many
CDR3nt: TGTGCCATCAGTGAGTCCCCGGGGGCACCCGGGGAGCTGTTTTTT
CDR3aa: CAISESPGAPGELFF

d_gene: TRBD1
v_gene: TRBV11-2
j_gene: TRBJ2-2
abundance: .
CDR3nt: TGTGCCAGCAGCTTAGTAAAGGTTGGACAGGGGTATTACGGGGAGCTGTTTTTT
CDR3aa: CASSLVKVGQGYYGELFF

d_gene: TRBD1
v_gene: TRBV19
j_gene: TRBJ1-4
abundance: many
CDR3nt: TGTGCCAGTAGTCTTTCAAGGACAGGGGGAAGAGAAAAACTGTTTTTT
CDR3aa: CASSLSRTGGREKLFF

d_gene: TRBD1
v_gene: TRBV29-1
j_gene: TRBJ2-7
abundance: many
CDR3nt: TGCAGCGTCAGGACAGGGGCCTACGAGCAGTACTTC
CDR3aa: CSVRTGAYEQYF

d_gene: TRBD1
v_gene: TRBV25-1
j_gene: TRBJ1-2
abundance: .
CDR3nt: TGTGCCAGCAGCGCAGACCGGGACAGAGACTATGGCTACACCTTC
CDR3aa: CASSADRDRDYGYTF

d_gene: .
v_gene: TRBV5-1
j_gene: TRBJ2-7
abundance: many
CDR3nt: TGCGCCAGCAGCTTGGGAGGGAGAAGGGGCTACGAGCAGTACTTC
CDR3aa: CASSLGGRRGYEQYF

d_gene: .
v_gene: TRBV7-2
j_gene: TRBJ2-2
abundance: .
CDR3nt: TGTGCCAGCAGCCGGAAGGCCCGGAGAACCACCGGGGAGCTGTTTTTT
CDR3aa: CASSRKARRTTGELFF

d_gene: .
v_gene: TRBV7-6
j_gene: TRBJ1-6
abundance: many
CDR3nt: TGTGCCAGCAGCTTAGCGTCTGGACTGAATAATTCACCCCTCCACTTT
CDR3aa: CASSLASGLNNSPLHF

d_gene: .
v_gene: TRBV7-8
j_gene: TRBJ1-5
abundance: many
CDR3nt: TGTGCCAGCAGCGCAAGTAGAGGCGGCAATCAGCCCCAGCATTTT
CDR3aa: CASSASRGGNQPQHF

d_gene: .
v_gene: TRBV6-4
j_gene: TRBJ1-1
abundance: many
CDR3nt: TGTGCCAGCGCCTCCACCACGAACACTGAAGCTTTCTTT
CDR3aa: CASASTTNTEAFF

d_gene: .
v_gene: TRBV29-1
j_gene: TRBJ2-7
abundance: .
CDR3nt: TGCAGCGTTGAAGAGATGATTGGAACCCGGTCCTACGAGCAATACTTC
CDR3aa: CSVEEMIGTRSYEQYF

d_gene: .
v_gene: TRBV15
j_gene: TRBJ2-5
abundance: many
CDR3nt: TGTGCCACCAGCAGAGGCACAGGAAAAGAGACCCAGTACTTC
CDR3aa: CATSRGTGKETQYF

d_gene: .
v_gene: TRBV7-9
j_gene: TRBJ1-1
abundance: .
CDR3nt: TGTGCCAGCAGCTTAGCTAGGGAGAACACTGAAGCTTTCTTT
CDR3aa: CASSLARENTEAFF

d_gene: TRBD1
v_gene: TRBV20-1
j_gene: TRBJ2-7
abundance: many
CDR3nt: TGCAGTGCTAGGGGACAGGTCTACGAGCAGTACTTC
CDR3aa: CSARGQVYEQYF

d_gene: .
v_gene: TRBV10-2
j_gene: TRBJ2-6
abundance: few
CDR3nt: TGCGCCAGCAGTGAATCTGGGAGGCCTGGGGCCAACGTCCTGACTTTC
CDR3aa: CASSESGRPGANVLTF

d_gene: .
v_gene: TRBV7-2
j_gene: TRBJ2-6
abundance: .
CDR3nt: TGTGCCAGCAGTCCCTGGGGGGCCAACGTCCTGACTTTC
CDR3aa: CASSPWGANVLTF

d_gene: TRBD1
v_gene: TRBV15
j_gene: TRBJ1-6
abundance: .
CDR3nt: TGTGCCACCAGCAGAGACCCGGACAGGGATAATTCACCCCTCCACTTT
CDR3aa: CATSRDPDRDNSPLHF

d_gene: .
v_gene: TRBV7-9
j_gene: TRBJ2-5
abundance: .
CDR3nt: TGCGCCAGCAGCCAAGTGGGGGGAGGGACCCAGTACTTC
CDR3aa: CASSQVGGGTQYF

d_gene: .
v_gene: TRBV12-3/TRBV12-4
j_gene: TRBJ1-1
abundance: .
CDR3nt: TGTGCCAGCAGTACATCAGGGGTTGAAGCTTTCTTT
CDR3aa: CASSTSGVEAFF

d_gene: .
v_gene: TRBV20-1
j_gene: TRBJ1-5
abundance: .
CDR3nt: TGCAGTGCTGACGGCGGGGTGAGGAGCAATCAGCCCCAGCATTTT
CDR3aa: CSADGGVRSNQPQHF

d_gene: .
v_gene: TRBV19
j_gene: TRBJ1-1
abundance: .
CDR3nt: TGTGCCAGTAGCCCAAGGGTAACTGAATCTTTCTTT
CDR3aa: CASSPRVTESFF

d_gene: TRBD1
v_gene: TRBV10-3
j_gene: TRBJ2-3
abundance: once
CDR3nt: TGCGCCATCAGTGGTCGTGGGGGGACAGGGTTAAGTACGCAGTATTTT
CDR3aa: CAISGRGGTGLSTQYF

d_gene: .
v_gene: TRBV12-3/TRBV12-4
j_gene: TRBJ1-6
abundance: many
CDR3nt: TGTGCCAGCAGGCACCAGGGGCGGCTAACTAATTCACCCCTCCACTTT
CDR3aa: CASRHQGRLTNSPLHF

d_gene: TRBD2
v_gene: TRBV7-9
j_gene: TRBJ2-3
abundance: .
CDR3nt: TGTGCCAGCAGCTTCGGGACTACCGATACCTCAGATACGCAGTATTTT
CDR3aa: CASSFGTTDTSDTQYF

d_gene: .
v_gene: TRBV5-6
j_gene: TRBJ2-7
abundance: .
CDR3nt: TGTGCCAGCAGCACGGGAACAACGGGACGGAGCTACGAGCAGTACTTC
CDR3aa: CASSTGTTGRSYEQYF

d_gene: TRBD2
v_gene: TRBV7-2
j_gene: TRBJ2-7
abundance: few
CDR3nt: TGTGCCAGCAGCTTAGAGTTCGCGGGGGGGACCTACGAGCAGTACTTC
CDR3aa: CASSLEFAGGTYEQYF

d_gene: .
v_gene: TRBV6-5
j_gene: TRBJ1-5
abundance: .
CDR3nt: TGTGCCAGCAGTTATTCGAGACGGATGAATCAGCCCCAGCATTTT
CDR3aa: CASSYSRRMNQPQHF

d_gene: .
v_gene: TRBV7-9
j_gene: TRBJ1-2
abundance: many
CDR3nt: TGTGCCAGCAGCTCCAGGCCGGACTATGGCTACACCTTC
CDR3aa: CASSSRPDYGYTF

d_gene: .
v_gene: TRBV7-2
j_gene: TRBJ1-1
abundance: .
CDR3nt: TGTGCCAGCAGACCCTTGGCGGGTCAGAGCACTGAAGCTTTCTTT
CDR3aa: CASRPLAGQSTEAFF

d_gene: TRBD1
v_gene: TRBV7-6
j_gene: TRBJ1-6
abundance: many
CDR3nt: TGTGCCAGCAGCTTAGGGGGACAGTATAATTCACCCCTCCACTTT
CDR3aa: CASSLGGQYNSPLHF

d_gene: TRBD2
v_gene: TRBV20-1
j_gene: TRBJ2-2
abundance: .
CDR3nt: TGCAGTGCTCAACCTGCCCTAGCGGGAGCCGGGGAGCTGTTTTTT
CDR3aa: CSAQPALAGAGELFF